The rows below give T cell receptor beta chains drawn from one sample of a study of T cell responses to AZD1222 COVID-19 vaccine. Measured with immunoSEQ multiplex PCR; TCRdb has only the in-frame clones, and not every one. This table has under 130,000 clones, approximately 92% appearing once. Sample: peripheral blood, taken on day 0 of AZD1222 vaccination. The receptors were gathered from an adult in good health. CDR3s include the opening cysteine and the closing phenylalanine or tryptophan. D genes are given only for firm matches. Size values are once, few and many counts, or a class for expanded clones, and some rows have none.

clone_size | j_call | d_call | v_call | cdr3_nt | cdr3_aa
NA | TRBJ1-3 | TRBD1 | TRBV9 | TGTGCCAGCAGCGTAGCTCGGGACAGTGGAATTGGAAACACCATATATTTT | CASSVARDSGIGNTIYF
once | TRBJ1-4 | NA | TRBV15 | TGTGCCACCAGCAAGGCTGAAAAACTGTTTTTT | CATSKAEKLFF
NA | TRBJ1-4 | NA | TRBV2 | TGTGCCAGCAATTATGGGGGGCGAGGTGAAAAACTGTTTTTT | CASNYGGRGEKLFF
few | TRBJ1-2 | TRBD1 | TRBV28 | TGTGCCAGCGCAGGGGGCGAGAGGGGCTACACCTTC | CASAGGERGYTF
NA | TRBJ1-5 | NA | TRBV3-1/TRBV3-2 | TGTGCCAGCAGCCAAGCGGGGGGGGTTCAGCCCCAGCATTTT | CASSQAGGVQPQHF
NA | TRBJ2-7 | TRBD2 | TRBV5-1 | TGCGCCAGCAGCTTGGTTGGCGGGGGGGCCAACGAGCAGTACTTC | CASSLVGGGANEQYF
NA | TRBJ2-3 | TRBD2 | TRBV5-4 | TGTGCCAGCAGCTTGTTAACTAGCGGGGGCCGACCAGATACGCAGTATTTT | CASSLLTSGGRPDTQYF
NA | TRBJ1-6 | NA | TRBV30 | TGTGCCTGGACCCTGGGCCCCAGGGATTCACCCCTCCACTTT | CAWTLGPRDSPLHF
NA | TRBJ2-2 | TRBD1 | TRBV24-1 | TGTGCCGTCGCGGGCCGACAGGGTACCCCGAACACCGGGGAGCTGTTTTTT | CAVAGRQGTPNTGELFF
few | TRBJ1-1 | NA | TRBV5-1 | TGCGCCAGCAGCTTGGTGGCAGGCACGAACACTGAAGCTTTCTTT | CASSLVAGTNTEAFF
NA | TRBJ1-2 | NA | TRBV6-1 | TGTGCCAGCAGTGAACCGGGACAATGGGGCTACACCTTC | CASSEPGQWGYTF
NA | TRBJ1-4 | NA | TRBV7-9 | TGTGCCAGCAGCTTCGAAAAGGGTAATGAAAAACTGTTTTTT | CASSFEKGNEKLFF
NA | TRBJ1-1 | NA | TRBV2 | TGTGCCAGCAGCATCGGACGGGCGGACACTGAAGCTTTCTTT | CASSIGRADTEAFF
NA | TRBJ1-1 | NA | TRBV10-3 | TGTGCCATCGCCGGAACACGGAACACTGAAGCTTTCTTT | CAIAGTRNTEAFF
NA | TRBJ2-5 | NA | TRBV20-1 | TGCAGTGCTAGAGATTTGGAGACCCAGTACTTC | CSARDLETQYF
NA | TRBJ2-2 | NA | TRBV4-2 | TGTGCCAGCAGCCAAGAAAGGCTAGCCCCCGGGGAGCTGTTTTTT | CASSQERLAPGELFF
NA | TRBJ1-2 | TRBD1 | TRBV28 | TGTGCCAGCAGTTTGAGACAGGGCTTTGGCTACACCTTC | CASSLRQGFGYTF
NA | TRBJ1-2 | NA | TRBV18 | TGTGCCAGCTCACCTGGGACCGACTATGGCTACACCTTC | CASSPGTDYGYTF
NA | TRBJ2-7 | NA | TRBV6-5 | TGTGCCAGCAGTTTCCCAGGGGCTAGCGACTCCTACGAGCAGTACTTC | CASSFPGASDSYEQYF
NA | TRBJ1-1 | NA | TRBV10-3 | TGTGCCATCAGTGAGTCAACCGACAGAAAAGCTTTCTTT | CAISESTDRKAFF
NA | TRBJ2-7 | NA | TRBV6-5 | TGTGCCAGCAGTTACTCGGGCCACTACGAGCAGTACTTC | CASSYSGHYEQYF
NA | TRBJ2-2 | NA | TRBV7-8 | TGTGCCAGCAGCCTCAAAGCGGGTTCCACCGGGGAGCTGTTTTTT | CASSLKAGSTGELFF
NA | TRBJ2-3 | NA | TRBV9 | TGTGCCAGCAGCGCCTACGGGGGTAGCACAGATACGCAGTATTTT | CASSAYGGSTDTQYF
NA | TRBJ1-2 | TRBD1 | TRBV7-2 | TGTGCCAGCAGCTCCCAGACAGGGTCGTATGGCTACACCTTC | CASSSQTGSYGYTF
NA | TRBJ1-1 | NA | TRBV5-5 | TGTGCCAGCAGCTTGACCTACATGAACACTGAAGCTTTCTTT | CASSLTYMNTEAFF
NA | TRBJ1-3 | TRBD1 | TRBV29-1 | TGCAGCGTCACAGGGGTTGGAAACACCATATATTTT | CSVTGVGNTIYF
NA | TRBJ1-1 | NA | TRBV19 | TGTGCCAGTAGCACGGGGAGAGAGCTCACTGAAGCTTTCTTT | CASSTGRELTEAFF
NA | TRBJ1-5 | NA | TRBV29-1 | TGCAGCGTGGAAGGGGGGCGCAATCAGCCCCAGCATTTT | CSVEGGRNQPQHF
NA | TRBJ2-5 | NA | TRBV6-4 | TGTGCCAGCCGAGAGACCCAGTACTTC | CASRETQYF
NA | TRBJ2-2 | NA | TRBV11-2 | TGTGCCAGCAGCTTAGGTTCGGACACCGGGGAGCTGTTTTTT | CASSLGSDTGELFF
NA | TRBJ1-2 | TRBD1 | TRBV4-2 | TGTGCCAGCAGCCAAGCGGGACAGGGTCGCGATGGCTACACCTTC | CASSQAGQGRDGYTF
NA | TRBJ2-7 | TRBD2 | TRBV13 | TGTGCCAGCAGCTTATATCGACTAGCGAGAACCTACGAGCAGTACTTC | CASSLYRLARTYEQYF
NA | TRBJ1-3 | TRBD1 | TRBV6-6 | TGTGCCAGCAGTACGAGACAGGGGGCTGGAAACACCATATATTTT | CASSTRQGAGNTIYF
NA | TRBJ1-2 | NA | TRBV29-1 | TGCAGCGTTGAACACCGGGACCCCCGCTATGGCTACACCTTC | CSVEHRDPRYGYTF
NA | TRBJ2-1 | TRBD1 | TRBV19 | TGTGCCAGTAGTATCAACAGGGGCTACAATGAGCAGTTCTTC | CASSINRGYNEQFF
NA | TRBJ1-1 | NA | TRBV5-8 | TGTGCCAGCAGCCGAGGTACCTCGTGGACTGAAGCTTTCTTT | CASSRGTSWTEAFF
NA | TRBJ2-7 | TRBD1 | TRBV19 | TGTGCCAGTAGTATACCGGGACAGGGGTTATACGAGCAGTACTTC | CASSIPGQGLYEQYF
NA | TRBJ2-1 | TRBD1 | TRBV3-1/TRBV3-2 | TGTGCCAGCAGCCAAGATTGGGGGACAGGGGGCCTGGGTGAGCAGTTCTTC | CASSQDWGTGGLGEQFF
NA | TRBJ1-1 | TRBD1 | TRBV5-6 | TGTGCCAGCAGCATAGGGACAGGGTGGGCGGACACTGAAGCTTTCTTT | CASSIGTGWADTEAFF
few | TRBJ2-7 | TRBD2 | TRBV7-8 | TGTGCCAGCAGCTTAGGGACTAGCGGGGGGTACGAGCAGTACTTC | CASSLGTSGGYEQYF
NA | TRBJ1-2 | NA | TRBV4-2 | TGTGCCAGCAGCCAAGATGCCAGGGACCATGGCTACACCTTC | CASSQDARDHGYTF
NA | TRBJ1-1 | TRBD1 | TRBV19 | TGTGCCAGTAGTACCGGACAGGGTGGGACTGAAGCTTTCTTT | CASSTGQGGTEAFF
NA | TRBJ1-1 | TRBD1 | TRBV27 | TGTGCCAGCAGTTTAAGTGGACAGGGGAGGACTGAAGCTTTCTTT | CASSLSGQGRTEAFF